This passage covers 20 T cell receptor beta chains from one sample sequenced in a study of blood T cell repertoires in COVID-19. Produced via immunoSEQ multiplex PCR; TCRdb's table is partial and in-frame only. The sample has 150,000 to 200,000 clones, roughly 85% seen once. The sample taken for sequencing was peripheral blood. These receptors were obtained from a man aged 60-69 years with acute or convalescent COVID-19.

A few counts support this clone. V gene TRBV12-5 combines with J gene TRBJ2-7; 7 bases fit TRBD1. CDR1 LGHNT and CDR2 FRNRAP come from the germline V gene. The CDR3 is 15 amino acids. The J segment lost 6 bases and the V segment lost 1 base, leaving 9 bases of the junction unmatched. CDR3 amino acids: CASGLGSGQRGEQYF. The DNA for the CDR3 is TGTGCTAGTGGTTTGGGATCGGGACAGAGGGGCGAGCAGTACTTC.

The V gene is TRBV18, the J gene TRBJ2-7; tentative D call: TRBD1 (6 bases). This CDR3 has 13 amino acids. CDR1 KGHSH and CDR2 LQKENI come from the germline V gene. V lost 3 bases and J 6 bases, leaving 12 bases between the germline ends. The CDR3 sequence is CASSPGHPSEQYF. The CDR3 DNA reads as TGTGCCAGCTCACCGGGACACCCCTCCGAGCAGTACTTC.

The rearrangement uses TRBV7-9 and TRBJ1-2; D gene ambiguous. Trimming left V 1 base short and J 8 bases short, with 8 bases between. This CDR3 spans 12 amino acids. Germline CDR1 SEHNR, CDR2 FQNEAQ (reference sequence). The CDR3 loop is CASSLGPGGYTF. The CDR3 DNA sequence: TGTGCCAGCAGCTTAGGGCCTGGCGGCTACACCTTC.

The chain combines TRBV29-1 with TRBJ2-5; 14 positions match TRBD2. CDR3 length equals 19 residues. Looked up from germline, CDR1 is SQVTM and CDR2 is ANQGSEA. V lost 6 bases and J lost 2; bases outside the gene matches: 17. The CDR3 protein is CSVVFHLGTSGSSQETQYF. In nucleotides, the CDR3 is TGCAGCGTCGTGTTCCACCTCGGGACTAGCGGGAGTTCTCAAGAGACCCAGTACTTC.

J is TRBJ2-2 and V is TRBV20-1; 11 bases are shared with TRBD2. The V and J ends lost 3 bases and 4 bases, in that order; junction bases with no gene match: 10. Germline CDR1 reads DFQATT; CDR2 reads SNEGSKA (reference sequence). This CDR3 region has 17 residues. The DNA for the CDR3 is TGCAGTGCTAGTGCGCGGCTAGCGGGAGGTATCACCGGGGAGCTGTTTTTT. Protein sequence: CSASARLAGGITGELFF.

The J gene is TRBJ2-3, the V gene TRBV15, with D unresolved. The CDR3 runs to 17 residues. CDR1 and CDR2 from the germline V gene are LNHNV and YYDKDF (reference sequence). V lost 2 bases and J 1 base, leaving 16 bases between the germline ends. The CDR3 coding sequence is TGTGCCACCAGCAGACGCGTCGGGTCCCCGCGCACAGATACGCAGTATTTT. It encodes CATSRRVGSPRTDTQYF.

The gene calls are TRBV5-1 and TRBJ2-1; D is ambiguous. V was pared by 0 bases and J by 9 bases, with 10 bases between. CDR1 and CDR2 from the germline V gene are SGHRS and YFSETQ. The CDR3 sequence is 13 residues long. CDR3 in DNA: TGCGCCAGCAGCTTGGAAGGTCGGAGTGAGCAGTTCTTC. Translation: CASSLEGRSEQFF.

The chain joins TRBV7-2 to TRBJ1-5; tentatively, D is TRBD1 (5 bases). Trimming stripped 2 bases from V and 0 bases from J, with 8 bases between. Germline V lookup: CDR1 SGHTA, CDR2 FQGNSA. The CDR3 totals 15 residues. CDR3 bases: TGTGCCAGCAGCTTAATGGGACTTAGCAATCAGCCCCAGCATTTT. This codes for CASSLMGLSNQPQHF.

V gene TRBV7-9 combines with J gene TRBJ2-1, with 9 bases identical to TRBD2. Germline values: CDR1 SEHNR, CDR2 FQNEAQ (reference sequence). The CDR3 sequence is 18 residues long. Germline trimming cut 5 bases from V and 8 bases from J; bases unmatched to any gene: 19. The CDR3 coding sequence is TGTGCCAGCAGCCGGATTCCAAAGGGACTAGCAGTGATCGATGAGCAGTTCTTC. This encodes CASSRIPKGLAVIDEQFF.

The chain links TRBV2 to TRBJ1-6, with 12 bases lining up with TRBD1. The J segment lost 7 bases and the V segment lost 7 bases, leaving 8 bases of the junction unmatched. The CDR3 runs to 16 residues. Germline V gene lookup returns CDR1 SNHLY and CDR2 FYNNEI. CDR3 in amino acids: CASTGTGGHRNSPLHF. The CDR3 DNA reads TGTGCCAGCACCGGGACAGGGGGCCACAGGAATTCACCCCTCCACTTT.

CDR3 region: CASSVRTGGASGYTF. Written as DNA, the CDR3 is TGTGCCAGCAGTGTCAGGACAGGGGGCGCGTCTGGCTACACCTTC. The J gene is TRBJ1-2, the V gene TRBV28; TRBD1 aligns across 11 bases. The CDR3 runs 15 residues. V gave up 5 bases and J gave up 7 bases; unmatched junction bases: 9. The germline gives CDR1 MDHEN, CDR2 SYDVKM.

The chain carries TRBV28 and TRBJ2-7; the match to TRBD2 covers 8 bases. Germline V gene data show CDR1 as MDHEN and CDR2 as SYDVKM. The CDR3 has 15 amino acids. V lost 5 bases to trimming and J lost 0 bases; unmatched junction nucleotides: 6. The CDR3 DNA sequence: TGTGCCAGCAGTCTTAGCGGGATGACCTCCTACGAGCAGTACTTC. The encoded protein is CASSLSGMTSYEQYF.

J is TRBJ2-3 and V is TRBV14, with a possible D match to TRBD1 (6 bases). Per the germline V gene, CDR1 is SGHDN and CDR2 is FVKESK. The CDR3 totals 17 residues. Deletions cut 1 base from V and 0 bases from J, with 14 bases between. As DNA, the CDR3 is TGTGCCAGCAGCCAAGGCGGCAGGGGCTTTAGCACAGATACGCAGTATTTT. Its translation: CASSQGGRGFSTDTQYF.

The chain is built from TRBV28 and TRBJ1-5; the match to TRBD1 covers 8 bases. From germline, CDR1 is MDHEN and CDR2 SYDVKM. The CDR3 spans 15 residues. Trimming took 5 bases from V and 6 from J; bases not matched to a gene: 9. The CDR3 loop reads CASSLATGEFQPQHF. CDR3 sequence (DNA): TGTGCCAGCAGTCTCGCGACAGGGGAGTTTCAGCCCCAGCATTTT.

This chain joins TRBV27 and TRBJ2-1; 8 bases map to TRBD2. V lost 4 bases, J lost 8 bases, and 13 bases stayed unmatched. Germline lookup yields CDR1 MNHEY and CDR2 SMNVEV (reference sequence). The CDR3 extends over 16 amino acids. The CDR3 sequence: CASSYRGGPGGDEQFF. The CDR3 nucleotides read TGTGCCAGCAGTTACCGAGGGGGACCCGGGGGGGATGAGCAGTTCTTC.

On this clone: Compared with germline, one end of the junction differs, possibly owing to a read error. V gene TRBV7-7 combines with J gene TRBJ2-7; D remains unclear. The CDR3 totals 13 residues. Germline assignment: CDR1 SSHAT and CDR2 FNYEAQ (reference sequence). The DNA of the CDR3 is TGTGCTAGCAGCTTATCGAGCTCCTACGAGCAGTACTTC. Amino acids: CASSLSSSYEQYF.

This rearrangement joins TRBV28 to TRBJ2-7; 8 bases agree with TRBD2. V lost 6 bases and J lost 0; bases outside the gene matches: 4. The CDR3 spans 14 residues. Germline lookup yields CDR1 MDHEN and CDR2 SYDVKM. The CDR3 reads CASRNSGTSYEQYF. CDR3 nucleotide sequence: TGTGCCAGCAGAAATAGCGGGACCTCCTACGAGCAGTACTTC.

This clone was counted a single time. The chain has TRBV6-1 and TRBJ2-2; TRBD1 matches at 8 bases. Germline V lookup: CDR1 MNHNS, CDR2 SASEGT. The CDR3 runs 16 residues. V shed 1 base and J 0 bases; nucleotides not matched to a gene: 1. The chain's CDR3 is CASSEVQGANTGELFF. The CDR3 DNA sequence: TGTGCCAGCAGTGAAGTACAGGGGGCGAACACCGGGGAGCTGTTTTTT.

The V and J genes are TRBV7-9 and TRBJ2-1, with TRBD2 identical over 9 bases. Losses at the gene ends were 1 base for V and 7 bases for J; bases not matched to a gene: 11. The germline V gene encodes CDR1 SEHNR and CDR2 FQNEAQ (reference sequence). This CDR3 has 17 residues. The CDR3 coding sequence is TGTGCCAGCAGCTTAGGAGGTCACGCGGGAGGGAGGAATGAGCAGTTCTTC. Protein: CASSLGGHAGGRNEQFF.

The chain uses TRBV28 and TRBJ2-1, with 9 bases identical to TRBD2. The CDR3 is 14 amino acids. With 7 bases clipped from V and 7 bases from J, the junction kept 8 bases outside the gene matches. Germline V gene data show CDR1 as MDHEN and CDR2 as SYDVKM. In DNA, the CDR3 is TGTGCCAGCATCCCAACTAGCGGGCCGAATGAGCAGTTCTTC. Its translation is CASIPTSGPNEQFF.